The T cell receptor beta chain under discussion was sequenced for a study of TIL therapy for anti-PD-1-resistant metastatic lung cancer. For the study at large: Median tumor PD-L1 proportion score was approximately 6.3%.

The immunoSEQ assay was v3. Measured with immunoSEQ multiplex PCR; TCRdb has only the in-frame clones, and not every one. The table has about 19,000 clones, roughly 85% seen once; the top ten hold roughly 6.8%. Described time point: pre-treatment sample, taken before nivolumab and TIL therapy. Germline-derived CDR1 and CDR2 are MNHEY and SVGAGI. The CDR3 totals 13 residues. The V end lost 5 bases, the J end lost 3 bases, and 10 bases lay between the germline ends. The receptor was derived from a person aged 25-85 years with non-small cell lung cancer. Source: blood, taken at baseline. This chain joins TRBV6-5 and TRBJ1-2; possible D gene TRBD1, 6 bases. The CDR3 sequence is CASSPQGDYGYTF. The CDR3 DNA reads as TGTGCCAGCAGTCCACAGGGAGACTATGGCTACACCTTC.